The clone carrying this TCR beta chain was counted between two and nine times. The germline V gene has CDR1 SGHRS and CDR2 YFSETQ. V was clipped by 4 bases and J by 3 bases, with 10 bases between them. CDR3 size: 13 residues. The PCR employed 60 Vbeta primers together with 13 Jbeta primers. Clones were sequenced by immunoSEQ multiplex PCR, and TCRdb holds only the in-frame ones, with some missing. The table records under 150,000 clones, roughly 80% of them present only once. These data originate in a study of cytomegalovirus exposure and HLA in healthy donors. This TCR derives from a male donor in good health and CMV-seronegative. The specimen sequenced was PBMCs. The chain joins TRBV5-1 to TRBJ2-5; a weak D match, TRBD2 (5 bases). CDR3 bases: TGCGCCAGCAGCAGGTTCGGGGAAGAGACCCAGTACTTC. This codes for CASSRFGEETQYF.